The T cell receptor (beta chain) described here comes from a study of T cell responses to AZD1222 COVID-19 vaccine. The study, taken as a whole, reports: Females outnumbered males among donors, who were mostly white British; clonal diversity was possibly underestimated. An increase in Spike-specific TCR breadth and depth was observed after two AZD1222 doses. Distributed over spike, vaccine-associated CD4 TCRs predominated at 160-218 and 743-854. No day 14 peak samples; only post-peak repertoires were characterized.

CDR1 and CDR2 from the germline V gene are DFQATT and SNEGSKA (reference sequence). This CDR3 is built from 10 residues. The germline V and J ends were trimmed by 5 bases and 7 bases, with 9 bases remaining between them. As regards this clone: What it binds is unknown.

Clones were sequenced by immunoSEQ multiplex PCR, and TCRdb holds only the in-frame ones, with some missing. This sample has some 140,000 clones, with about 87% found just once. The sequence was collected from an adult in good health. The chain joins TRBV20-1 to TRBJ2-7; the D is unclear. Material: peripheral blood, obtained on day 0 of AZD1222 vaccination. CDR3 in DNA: TGCAGTGCTGTCAAGGGAGAGCAGTACTTC. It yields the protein CSAVKGEQYF.